The clone carrying this TCR beta chain has ten or more counts. Its antigen remains unknown. This specimen comes from a study of T cells in Graves' hyperthyroidism and ophthalmopathy. The study left out patients who had uncontrolled infection, other autoimmune disease, pregnancy or lactation. Regions amplified from RNA transcripts were the TCR beta CDR3 regions. Using the HTBI primer set, a first-round RT-PCR was run on the TCR CDR3. TCRdb fed the multiplex PCR reads into MiXCR, producing one record per CDR3 protein. Of 500,000 to 600,000 distinct CDR3 sequences in the sample, under 60% were seen once. General study points: Ophthalmopathy got predicted by the model a median approximately 6 months before its onset. Researchers report that a 13 V-J model separated ophthalmopathy from stable hyperthyroidism. Blood shared most expanded thyroid clonotypes above 0.001.

This TCR was sampled from an adult woman with Graves' disease, either hyperthyroidism or ophthalmopathy (not recorded which). Sequences were obtained from peripheral blood or thyroid tissue (not recorded which).

The CDR3 loop is CSARVPKSGASKSPLHF. The CDR3 DNA follows: TGCAGTGCTAGAGTCCCTAAGTCGGGGGCATCGAAGTCACCCCTCCACTTT. The V gene is TRBV20-1, the J gene TRBJ1-6; D possibly corresponds to TRBD1 (6 bases). Trimming took 1 base from V and 10 from J, leaving 23 bases between them. The CDR3 runs 17 residues. CDR1 and CDR2 from the germline V gene are DFQATT and SNEGSKA (reference sequence).